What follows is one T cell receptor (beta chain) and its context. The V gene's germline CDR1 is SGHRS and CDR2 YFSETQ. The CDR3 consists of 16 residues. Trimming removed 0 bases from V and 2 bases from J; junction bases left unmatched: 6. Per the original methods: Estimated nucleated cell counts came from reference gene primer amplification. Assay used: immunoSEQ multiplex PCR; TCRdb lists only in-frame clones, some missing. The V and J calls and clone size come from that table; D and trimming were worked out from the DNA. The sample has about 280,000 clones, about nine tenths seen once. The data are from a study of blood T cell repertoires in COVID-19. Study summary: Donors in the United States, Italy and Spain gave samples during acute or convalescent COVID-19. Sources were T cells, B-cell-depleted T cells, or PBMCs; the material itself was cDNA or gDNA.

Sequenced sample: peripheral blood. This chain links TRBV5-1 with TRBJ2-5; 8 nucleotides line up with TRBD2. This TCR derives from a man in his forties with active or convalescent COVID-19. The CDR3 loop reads CASSLAITSGQETQYF. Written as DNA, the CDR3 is TGCGCCAGCAGCTTGGCCATCACTAGCGGACAAGAGACCCAGTACTTC.